This T cell receptor beta chain was found in a study of T cell repertoires in ileal Crohn's disease. Time point reported: inflamed ileum from the surgical specimen. Assay: immunoSEQ multiplex PCR; the TCRdb copy retains only in-frame clones and omits some. Counted here are more than 11,000 clones, less than 80% occurring once; the ten biggest clones make up more than 11%. Germline CDR1 SEHNR, CDR2 FQNEAQ (reference sequence). The CDR3 consists of 14 residues. Trimming at V came to 4 bases and at J to 5 bases, leaving 4 bases not matched to a gene. Input material: ileal tissue. V is TRBV7-9 and J is TRBJ1-1; 10 positions match TRBD1. The sequence was obtained from an adult with Crohn's disease. CDR3: CASSSWDRGTEAFF. The DNA of the CDR3 is TGTGCCAGCAGCTCCTGGGACAGGGGAACTGAAGCTTTCTTT.